Included here is one TCR beta chain sequence, with context. Its target is not known. The sample is drawn from a study of blood T cells in healthy people across ages. Study-level information: Capture via template switching afforded approximately one barcoded beta molecule per two T cells.

The CDR3 contains 14 residues. The germline gives CDR1 MDHEN, CDR2 SYDVKM. V gave up 7 bases and J gave up 5 bases, with 15 bases separating them. Broader study findings: Naive T cell percentage by flow cytometry tracked strongly with beta diversity.

A second PCR of roughly 6 to 12 cycles used a sample-barcoded 5' primer and a J-beta primer mix. Every sample gave at least 3 million paired-end reads containing CDR3. MiXCR, applied by TCRdb to the 5' RACE reads, yields one record per CDR3 protein. Counted here are hundreds of thousands of distinct CDR3 sequences, about 30% occurring once; the ten biggest clones make up less than 20%. Sequencing input: blood. The rearrangement links TRBV28 to TRBJ1-5; TRBD1 might be the D (5 bases). The TCR was taken from a woman older than 75 in good health. The CDR3 DNA is TGTGCCAGCACTACCTCAGGGACCTATCAGCCCCAGCATTTT. This encodes CASTTSGTYQPQHF.